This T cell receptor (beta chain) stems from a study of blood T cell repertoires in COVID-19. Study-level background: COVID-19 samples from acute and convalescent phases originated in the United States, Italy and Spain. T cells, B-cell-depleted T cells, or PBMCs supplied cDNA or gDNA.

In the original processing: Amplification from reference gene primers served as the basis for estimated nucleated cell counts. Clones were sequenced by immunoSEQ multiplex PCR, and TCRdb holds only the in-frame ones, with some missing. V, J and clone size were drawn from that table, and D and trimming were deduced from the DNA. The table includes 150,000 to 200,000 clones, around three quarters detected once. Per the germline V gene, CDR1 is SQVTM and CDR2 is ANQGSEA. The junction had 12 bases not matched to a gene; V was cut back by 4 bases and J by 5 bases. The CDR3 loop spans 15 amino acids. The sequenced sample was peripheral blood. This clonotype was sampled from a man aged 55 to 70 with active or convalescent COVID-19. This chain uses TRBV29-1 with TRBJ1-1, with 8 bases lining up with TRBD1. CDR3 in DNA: TGCAGCGTTGGAGACTCGACAGGGGCGGGGACTGAAGCTTTCTTT. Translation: CSVGDSTGAGTEAFF.